This passage covers 18 T cell receptor beta chains from one sample sequenced in a study of CD8+ T cells in alopecia areata. Researchers sorted pooled cutaneous lymph node cells on the basis of CD4, CD8alpha, NKG2D, NKG2ACE and other markers. Following RNA extraction, reverse transcription yielded cDNA that acted as the sequencing template. TCRdb's copy holds only in-frame clones and misses some; the assay was immunoSEQ multiplex PCR. The sample counts about 270,000 clones, none seen once; the ten largest own 0.9% to 1.5%. Input material: CD4+ T cells sorted from a lymph node. The receptors were gathered from a C3H/HeJ mouse with alopecia areata. The mice in this strain carry MHC haplotype H2-k.

In the case of this clone: Gene names are mouse gene names. The read stops 4 residues short of the end of the CDR3; the missing end is completed from the germline J gene. The V and J genes are TRBV17 and TRBJ2-2, with D maybe TRBD2 (7 bases). The V gene lost 3 bases and the J gene lost 3 bases, with 11 bases spanning the gap. In germline, CDR1 is MNHDT, CDR2 YYDKIL. This CDR3 is 15 amino acids long. CDR3 sequence reads: CASSSWGADTGQLYF. CDR3 DNA, as far as it was read: TGTGCTAGCAGTAGTTGGGGGGCGGACACCGGG.

Concerning this clone: The gene names here belong to mouse. The CDR3 goes on 4 residues after the read ends, and that part is filled in from the germline J gene. The V call is TRBV13-1, the J call TRBJ2-2; 7 bases are shared with TRBD1. The CDR3 extends over 15 amino acids. Unmatched junction bases numbered 4, after V lost 1 base and J lost 4 bases. Germline V CDR1 and CDR2: NSHNY, SYGAGN. The CDR3 loop is CASSDPRGSTGQLYF. The DNA read from the CDR3 is TGTGCCAGCAGTGATCCCAGGGGGTCCACCGGG.

A remark on this clone: The germline and genes are mouse ones. Read sequence stops 4 residues before the CDR3 end, and the germline J gene provides the missing end. The rearrangement uses TRBV13-3 and TRBJ2-1; D may be TRBD2 (6 bases). Per germline, CDR1 NNHDY and CDR2 SYVADS. The CDR3 has 14 amino acids. Deletions cut 3 bases from V and 1 base from J, with 8 bases between. The CDR3 spells CASSGLANYAEQFF. The CDR3 DNA, read in part, is TGTGCCAGCAGTGGACTGGCGAACTATGCT.

Only a few counts were recorded for this clone. Genes and germline are mouse. The sequenced CDR3 bases are TGTGCCAGCAGTATTGAGACAGGGCTTGCAGAA. Protein: CASSIETGLAE. The entire CDR3 protein reads CASSIETGLAETLYF. V usage is TRBV19 and J usage is TRBJ2-3, with 7 bases aligning to TRBD1. The read ends 4 residues early relative to the CDR3; the germline J gene fills the gap. CDR3 length equals 15 residues. Germline V gene data show CDR1 as FNHDT and CDR2 as SITEND (reference sequence). Trimming at V came to 2 bases and at J to 2 bases, leaving 5 bases not matched to a gene.

This clone was counted a few times. Genes here carry mouse names. The read stops 4 residues short of the end of the CDR3; the missing end is completed from the germline J gene. The chain uses TRBV1 and TRBJ2-5; TRBD1 aligns across 11 bases. CDR3 length: 16 amino acids. The germline CDR1 and CDR2 sequences are NSQYPW and LRSPGD (reference sequence). V lost 4 bases and J lost 2; bases outside the gene matches: 5. This CDR3 is CTCSGTGGGGQDTQYF. The DNA read from the CDR3 is TGCACCTGCAGTGGGACAGGGGGCGGGGGCCAAGAC.

Regarding this clone: The listed genes are named as in mouse. The read gets to within 4 residues of the CDR3 end, and the germline J gene fills in the rest. The chain is built from TRBV1 and TRBJ1-2; possible D gene TRBD1, 6 bases. The CDR3 runs 15 residues. Germline V gene sequence: CDR1 NSQYPW, CDR2 LRSPGD (reference sequence). The part of the CDR3 DNA that was read is TGCACCTGCAGTGCAGATTCTGGGGGGGCGCTC. Amino acids: CTCSADSGGAL. The full CDR3 sequence reads CTCSADSGGALDYTF.

To note about this clone: Genes and germline come from the mouse. The observed sequence ends 4 residues before the CDR3 terminus, with the missing tail filled in from the germline J gene. At the DNA level, this CDR3 is encoded by other sequences in the same sample as well. The rearrangement links TRBV1 to TRBJ2-1; 13 bases agree with TRBD2. Germline assignment: CDR1 NSQYPW and CDR2 LRSPGD (reference sequence). The J segment lost 4 bases and the V segment lost 4 bases, leaving 1 base of the junction unmatched. The CDR3 is 15 amino acids. The CDR3: CTCSGDWGGYAEQFF. Incomplete CDR3 DNA: TGCACCTGCAGTGGGGACTGGGGGGGTTATGCT.

Turning to this clone: Each gene name is a mouse one. The read comes to an end 4 residues before the CDR3 does, leaving the germline J gene to fill in the end. The genes are TRBV5 and TRBJ2-7, with D tentatively TRBD2 (7 bases). Between the trimmed V and J ends, which lost 0 bases and 2 bases, there was a span of 11 bases. The CDR3 is made up of 15 amino acids. CDR1 is LGHNA and CDR2 is YNLKQL in the germline V gene (reference sequence). The sequenced CDR3 bases are TGTGCCAGCAGCCAAGAGATTGGGGGGCCCTAT. Amino acid sequence: CASSQEIGGPY. The complete CDR3 protein is CASSQEIGGPYEQYF.

Notes on this clone: Gene names denote mouse genes. The missing CDR3 end, 4 residues past where the read stops, is filled in from the germline J gene. The V and J genes are TRBV13-1 and TRBJ2-5; TRBD2 agrees at 9 bases. The CDR3 extends over 13 amino acids. The germline V gene encodes CDR1 NSHNY and CDR2 SYGAGN. V was pared by 7 bases and J by 3 bases, with 3 bases of the junction left unmatched. CDR3 in amino acids: CASGDWEQDTQYF. The part of the CDR3 DNA that was read is TGTGCCAGCGGGGACTGGGAGCAAGAC.

This clone came up a few times. The genes and germline here are from mouse. Read sequence stops 4 residues before the CDR3 end, and the germline J gene provides the missing end. The genes are TRBV13-3 and TRBJ1-1; a weak D match, TRBD1 (6 bases). Germline V gene lookup returns CDR1 NNHDY and CDR2 SYVADS. CDR3 length equals 12 residues. CDR3 loop: CAGGGTKTEVFF. The CDR3 bases that were read are TGTGCCGGGGGAGGGACAAAAACA.

This clone was seen only a few times. Mouse germline and gene names are used. The CDR3 is cut off 4 residues early in the read; its end comes from the germline J gene. This sequence joins TRBV13-2 and TRBJ2-4; TRBD2 matches at 11 bases. This CDR3 has 13 residues. CDR1 and CDR2 (germline): NNHNN, SYGAGS (reference sequence). The CDR3: CASGRDWGNTLYF. The DNA read from the CDR3 is TGTGCCAGCGGCCGGGACTGGGGGAAC.

A word on this clone: Mouse names are used for the genes. The CDR3 is cut off 4 residues early in the read; its end comes from the germline J gene. Distinct nucleotide sequences in the sample also encode this CDR3. V and J are TRBV31 and TRBJ2-5; 8 bases are a match to TRBD2. This CDR3 spans 14 amino acids. Germline CDR1 and CDR2: GKSSPN and SITVG. The CDR3 reads CAWSLGGAGDTQYF. The sequenced part of the CDR3 DNA is TGTGCCTGGAGTCTAGGGGGGGCGGGGGAC.

Comment on this clone: The listed genes are named as in mouse. From the germline J gene comes the end of the CDR3, since the read stops 4 residues before it. The chain combines TRBV2 with TRBJ1-2, with 10 positions matching TRBD1. The CDR3 consists of 15 residues. The V gene's germline CDR1 is LGHNA and CDR2 YSYQKL. J lost 4 bases, V lost 0 bases, and 2 bases had no gene match. The CDR3 sequence is CASSQETGGSSDYTF. The CDR3 bases that were read are TGTGCCAGCAGCCAAGAGACAGGGGGCAGCTCC.

This clone was detected only a few times. Mouse gene names apply. The read ends 4 residues shy of where the CDR3 ends; the end is completed using the germline J gene. The sample holds other DNA sequences that translate to the same CDR3. V usage is TRBV1 and J usage is TRBJ2-4; 9 bases line up with TRBD1. CDR3 size: 14 residues. V was pared by 3 bases and J by 3 bases, with 1 base of the junction left unmatched. Per germline, CDR1 NSQYPW and CDR2 LRSPGD (reference sequence). Here the CDR3 reads CTCSATGGQNTLYF. The sequenced CDR3 bases are TGCACCTGCAGTGCCACAGGGGGCCAAAAC.

Points on this clone: Germline and genes: mouse. The read ends 4 residues before the CDR3 terminus; that terminus is restored from the germline J gene. This sequence joins TRBV5 and TRBJ1-1; maybe TRBD1 (6 bases). Trimming took off 1 base at V and 4 bases at J, with 16 bases between the two ends. Germline V CDR1 and CDR2: LGHNA, YNLKQL (reference sequence). This CDR3 has 16 residues. The CDR3 loop reads CASSQVGAGVGTEVFF. The part of the CDR3 DNA that was read is TGTGCCAGCAGCCAAGTCGGGGCAGGGGTTGGCACA.

In its sample, this clone was seen a few times. Any gene name here is a mouse gene name. The read terminates 4 residues ahead of where the CDR3 ends, so the germline J gene completes it. The chain has TRBV1 and TRBJ2-5, with TRBD1 matching over 7 bases. The V segment lost 6 bases and the J segment 0 bases; nucleotides outside the gene matches: 3. Per germline, CDR1 NSQYPW and CDR2 LRSPGD (reference sequence). This CDR3 is built from 14 residues. The chain's CDR3 is CTCRGQINQDTQYF. The sequenced CDR3 bases are TGCACCTGCAGGGGACAGATTAACCAAGAC.

This clone has just a few counts. The germline and genes are mouse ones. This chain's CDR3 is CASSRQSAETLYF. CDR3 DNA (partial): TGTGCCAGCAGTCGACAGAGTGCAGAA. The V and J genes are TRBV13-1 and TRBJ2-3; possible D gene TRBD1, 5 bases. The CDR3 end is not reached by the read, which stops 4 residues before it; the germline J gene fills it in. This CDR3 is 13 amino acids long. V was trimmed by 4 bases and J by 0 bases, leaving 6 bases between them. Per the germline V gene, CDR1 is NSHNY and CDR2 is SYGAGN.

This clone was counted between two and nine times. Germline and genes: mouse. The read falls 4 residues short of the CDR3 end, and the missing part is taken from the germline J gene. This rearrangement joins TRBV13-3 to TRBJ1-2, with 10 positions matching TRBD1. This CDR3 region has 15 residues. Trimming at V came to 4 bases and at J to 4 bases, leaving 7 bases not matched to a gene. CDR1 and CDR2 from the germline V gene are NNHDY and SYVADS. The CDR3 spells CASSRQGAQSSDYTF. The DNA read from the CDR3 is TGTGCCAGCAGTCGACAGGGGGCGCAGAGCTCC.